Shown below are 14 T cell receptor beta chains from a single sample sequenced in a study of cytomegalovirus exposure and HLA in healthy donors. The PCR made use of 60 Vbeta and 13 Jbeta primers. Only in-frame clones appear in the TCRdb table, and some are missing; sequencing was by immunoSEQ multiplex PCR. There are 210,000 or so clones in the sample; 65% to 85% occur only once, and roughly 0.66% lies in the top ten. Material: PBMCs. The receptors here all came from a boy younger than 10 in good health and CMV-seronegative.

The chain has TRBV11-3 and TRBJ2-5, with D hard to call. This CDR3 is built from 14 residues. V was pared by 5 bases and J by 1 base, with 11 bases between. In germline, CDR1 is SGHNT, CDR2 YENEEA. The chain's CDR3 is CASSPTTSQETQYF. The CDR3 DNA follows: TGTGCCAGCAGCCCTACGACTTCCCAAGAGACCCAGTACTTC.

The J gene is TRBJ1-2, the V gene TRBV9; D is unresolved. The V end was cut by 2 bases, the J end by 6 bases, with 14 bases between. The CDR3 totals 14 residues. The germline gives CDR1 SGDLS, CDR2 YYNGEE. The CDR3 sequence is CASSVQAGSHGYTF. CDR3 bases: TGTGCCAGCAGCGTTCAGGCGGGATCCCATGGCTACACCTTC.

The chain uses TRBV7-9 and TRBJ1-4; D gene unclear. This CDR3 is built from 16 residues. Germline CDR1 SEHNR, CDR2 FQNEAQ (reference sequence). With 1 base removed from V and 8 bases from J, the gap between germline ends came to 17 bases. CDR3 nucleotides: TGTGCCAGCAGCTTAGGAGATAGCGGGGATAAGGAAAAACTGTTTTTT. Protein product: CASSLGDSGDKEKLFF.

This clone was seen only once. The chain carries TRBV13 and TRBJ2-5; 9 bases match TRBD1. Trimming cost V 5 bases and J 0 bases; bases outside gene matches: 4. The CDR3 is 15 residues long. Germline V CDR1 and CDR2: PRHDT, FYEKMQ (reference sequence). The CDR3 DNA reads TGTGCCAGCAGCGCGGGGGACAGGGACCAAGAGACCCAGTACTTC. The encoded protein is CASSAGDRDQETQYF.

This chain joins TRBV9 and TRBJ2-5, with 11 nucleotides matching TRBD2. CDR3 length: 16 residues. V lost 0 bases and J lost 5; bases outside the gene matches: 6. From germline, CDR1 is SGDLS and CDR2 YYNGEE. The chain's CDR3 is CASSVGPSSGRETQYF. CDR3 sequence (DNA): TGTGCCAGCAGCGTAGGCCCCTCTAGCGGGAGGGAGACCCAGTACTTC. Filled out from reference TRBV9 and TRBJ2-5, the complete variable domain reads DSGVTQTPKHLITATGQRVTLRCSPRSGDLSVYWYQQSLDQGLQFLIQYYNGEERAKGNILERFSAQQFPDLHSELNLSSLELGDSALYFCASSVGPSSGRETQYFGPGTRLLVL.

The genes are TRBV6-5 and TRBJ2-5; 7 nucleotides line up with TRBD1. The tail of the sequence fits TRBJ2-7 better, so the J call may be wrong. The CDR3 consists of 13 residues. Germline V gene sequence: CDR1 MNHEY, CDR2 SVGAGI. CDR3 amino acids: CASGTGDTYEQYF. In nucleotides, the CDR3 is TGTGCCAGCGGCACAGGGGATACCTACGAGCAGTACTTC.

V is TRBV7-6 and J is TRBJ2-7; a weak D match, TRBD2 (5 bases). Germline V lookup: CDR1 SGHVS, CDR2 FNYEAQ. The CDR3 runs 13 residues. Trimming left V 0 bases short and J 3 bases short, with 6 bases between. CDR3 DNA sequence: TGTGCCAGCAGCTTAGCCGGGGACTACGAGCAGTACTTC. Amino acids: CASSLAGDYEQYF.

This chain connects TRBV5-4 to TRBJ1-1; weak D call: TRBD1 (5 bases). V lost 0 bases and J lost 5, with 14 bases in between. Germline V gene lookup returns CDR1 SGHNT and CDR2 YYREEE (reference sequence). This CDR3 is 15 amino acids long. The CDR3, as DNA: TGTGCCAGCAGCTTGGTGCTAGGGGCGGGGACTGAAGCTTTCTTT. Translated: CASSLVLGAGTEAFF.

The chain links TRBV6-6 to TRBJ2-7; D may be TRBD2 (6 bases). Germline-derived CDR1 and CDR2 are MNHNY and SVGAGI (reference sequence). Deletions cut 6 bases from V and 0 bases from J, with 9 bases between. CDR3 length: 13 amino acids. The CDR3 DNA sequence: TGTGCCAGCAGGACGACTAGCTCCTACGAGCAGTACTTC. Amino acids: CASRTTSSYEQYF.

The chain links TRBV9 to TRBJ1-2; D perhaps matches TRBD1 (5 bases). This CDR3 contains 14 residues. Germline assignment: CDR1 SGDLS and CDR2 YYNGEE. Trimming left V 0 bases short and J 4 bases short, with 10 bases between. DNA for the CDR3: TGTGCCAGCAGCGTAGGGGGGGGAAGCTATGGCTACACCTTC. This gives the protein CASSVGGGSYGYTF.

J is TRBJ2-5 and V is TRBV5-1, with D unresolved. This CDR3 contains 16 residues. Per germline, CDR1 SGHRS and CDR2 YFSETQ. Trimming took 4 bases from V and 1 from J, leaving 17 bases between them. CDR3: CASSPTPTVTQETQYF. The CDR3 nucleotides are TGCGCCAGCAGCCCCACCCCTACAGTTACCCAAGAGACCCAGTACTTC.

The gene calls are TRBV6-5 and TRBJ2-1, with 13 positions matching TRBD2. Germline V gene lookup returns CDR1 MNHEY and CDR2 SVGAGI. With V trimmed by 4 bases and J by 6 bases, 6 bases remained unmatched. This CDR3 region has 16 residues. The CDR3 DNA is TGTGCCAGCAGTTTCGGGACTAGCGGGATGTTCAATGAGCAGTTCTTC. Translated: CASSFGTSGMFNEQFF.

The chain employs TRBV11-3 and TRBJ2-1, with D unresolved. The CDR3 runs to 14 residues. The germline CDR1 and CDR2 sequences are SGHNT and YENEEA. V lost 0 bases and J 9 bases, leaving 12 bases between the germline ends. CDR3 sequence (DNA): TGTGCCAGCAGCTTAGATGGGCCAGGCGTTGAGCAGTTCTTC. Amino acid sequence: CASSLDGPGVEQFF.

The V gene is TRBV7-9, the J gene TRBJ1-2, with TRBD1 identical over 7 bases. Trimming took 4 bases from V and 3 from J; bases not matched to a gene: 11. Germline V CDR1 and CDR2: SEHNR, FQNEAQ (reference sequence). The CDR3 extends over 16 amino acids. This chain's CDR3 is CASSSLIGTAYYGYTF. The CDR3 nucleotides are TGTGCCAGCAGCTCCTTAATAGGGACAGCATACTATGGCTACACCTTC.